A single TCR beta chain is shown here with its context. These data are taken from a study of T cells in tuberculosis. About the study: The T cells targeted glucose monomycolate, a mycobacterial lipid, via CD1B.

Cells were sorted from thawed PBMC rested overnight and stained with GMM-loaded CD1B tetramer, viability dye and anti-CD3. The CD1B tetramers carried C32 glucose monomycolate purified from Rhodococcus equi. Some clones are missing from TCRdb's copy, which holds only in-frame ones; the method was immunoSEQ multiplex PCR. The sample has about 59,000 clones; 65% to 90% are singletons. The germline V gene encodes CDR1 ENHRY and CDR2 SYGVKD. The CDR3 is made up of 11 amino acids. V lost 8 bases and J 1 base, leaving 6 bases between the germline ends. General study findings and limits: The stringent gate may have excluded weak CD1B-GMM tetramer binders.

The sample was CD1b-GMM tetramer-negative cells sorted from PBMCs. The sequence came from an adult woman with latent tuberculosis. The chain is built from TRBV10-3 and TRBJ2-7; weak D call: TRBD2 (6 bases). For the CDR3, the DNA is TGTGCCATCGGAGGGTCCTACGAGCAGTACTTC. Amino acid sequence: CAIGGSYEQYF.